One sample yielded the 24 T cell receptor beta chains listed below, sequenced in a study of T-cell memory formation after mild COVID-19. TCRdb re-called the 5' RACE reads with MiXCR, one entry per CDR3 protein. The sample has about 290,000 distinct CDR3 sequences, roughly 18% seen once. Sequencing was done on a sample of PBMCs or a T cell subset sorted from them (not recorded which). The receptors here all came from a man aged 18 to 35 who had mild COVID-19 (a few samples of this study predate the infection). Cell type and time point are not known.

The chain recombines TRBV28 with TRBJ2-2; D unclear. This CDR3 has 12 amino acids. Between the trimmed V and J ends, which lost 7 bases and 4 bases, there was a span of 7 bases. In germline, CDR1 is MDHEN, CDR2 SYDVKM. The CDR3 DNA sequence: TGTGCCAGCAAGGAGACCACCGGGGAGCTGTTTTTT. Translated: CASKETTGELFF.

As regards this clonotype: One end of the junction varies from germline; a read error may be responsible. J is TRBJ2-1 and V is TRBV27, with D possibly TRBD1 on 6 matching bases. The germline V gene encodes CDR1 MNHEY and CDR2 SMNVEV (reference sequence). The CDR3 is 13 amino acids. The CDR3 sequence: CDSSLQGYNEQFF. The CDR3 DNA sequence: TGTGACAGCAGTTTACAGGGTTACAATGAGCAGTTCTTC.

The chain employs TRBV10-3 and TRBJ2-6; 8 bases line up with TRBD1. With V trimmed by 0 bases and J by 2 bases, 21 bases remained unmatched. Germline CDR1 reads ENHRY; CDR2 reads SYGVKD. The CDR3 contains 23 residues. The CDR3 region has the DNA TGTGCCATCAGTGAGTCGATTGGCATTGCGGAATCCAGGGGGCTGGCTGGGGCCAACGTCCTGACTTTC. Residues: CAISESIGIAESRGLAGANVLTF.

The chain joins TRBV29-1 to TRBJ2-5; D is unresolved. V was cut by 3 bases and J by 2 bases, with 10 bases left in between. CDR3 length: 13 amino acids. Looked up from germline, CDR1 is SQVTM and CDR2 is ANQGSEA. Here the CDR3 reads CSVDGAFQETQYF. In nucleotides, the CDR3 is TGCAGCGTTGATGGAGCGTTTCAAGAGACCCAGTACTTC. The variable domain in full, completed from reference TRBV29-1 and TRBJ2-5, reads SAVISQKPSRDICQRGTSLTIQCQVDSQVTMMFWYRQQPGQSLTLIATANQGSEATYESGFVIDKFPISRPNLTFSTLTVSNMSPEDSSIYLCSVDGAFQETQYFGPGTRLLVL.

V and J are TRBV6-2 or TRBV6-3 and TRBJ1-5, with 7 bases fitting TRBD1. The CDR3 runs 13 residues. After removal of 7 bases from V and 11 bases from J, the junction contained 11 bases not matched to a gene. Germline V gives CDR1 MNHEY, CDR2 SVGEGT. CDR3: CASNVGGRSAQHF. In nucleotides, the CDR3 is TGTGCCAGCAACGTAGGGGGCCGTTCGGCCCAGCATTTT.

The sample holds many counts of this clonotype. This chain links TRBV4-2 with TRBJ2-1; D might be TRBD1 or TRBD2, each matching 5 bases. This CDR3 is built from 15 residues. CDR1 and CDR2 from the germline V gene are LGHNA and YNFKEQ. Trimming removed 2 bases from V and 10 bases from J, with 18 bases in between. The CDR3 DNA follows: TGTGCCAGCAGCCAAATGGCTCGGGACCTAAGGGAGCAGTTCTTC. Protein sequence: CASSQMARDLREQFF.

This clonotype has at least ten counts. V and J are TRBV4-3 and TRBJ1-1; possible D gene TRBD1, 5 bases. Deletions cut 2 bases from V and 2 bases from J, with 18 bases between. Looked up from germline, CDR1 is LGHNA and CDR2 is YSLEER. The CDR3 loop spans 17 amino acids. Here the CDR3 DNA reads TGCGCCAGCAGCCAAAGGGCGGCGGAGGGGAGAAACACTGAAGCTTTCTTT. Its translation: CASSQRAAEGRNTEAFF.

This clonotype has only a few counts. The CDR3 DNA is TGTGCTGCAAGGACAGGGTGGGGCGATGAGCAGTTCTTC. This sequence encodes CAARTGWGDEQFF. The chain uses TRBV12-5 and TRBJ2-1; TRBD1 matches 8 bases. The CDR3 totals 13 residues. Germline trimming cut 11 bases from V and 8 bases from J; bases unmatched to any gene: 11. Germline assignment: CDR1 LGHNT and CDR2 FRNRAP.

The chain links TRBV5-6 to TRBJ2-7; D is ambiguous. Per germline, CDR1 SGHDT and CDR2 YYEEEE. This CDR3 has 14 residues. Trimming cost V 4 bases and J 2 bases, with 13 bases left between them. CDR3 protein: CASSTETRAYEQYF. CDR3 bases: TGTGCCAGCAGCACAGAGACCCGAGCCTACGAGCAGTACTTC.

The J gene is TRBJ2-2, the V gene TRBV4-3; D possibly corresponds to TRBD1 (5 bases). Looked up from germline, CDR1 is LGHNA and CDR2 is YSLEER. The CDR3 is made up of 16 amino acids. V lost 6 bases and J 3 bases, leaving 17 bases between the germline ends. Here the CDR3 DNA reads TGCGCCAGCAGTCAATTAACAGGCCAATACACCGGGGAGCTGTTTTTT. It codes for CASSQLTGQYTGELFF.

This clonotype was counted a few times. The chain is built from TRBV29-1 and TRBJ1-1; weak D call: TRBD1 (6 bases). Germline V gene data show CDR1 as SQVTM and CDR2 as ANQGSEA. This CDR3 has 12 residues. Trimming removed 4 bases from V and 1 base from J, with 7 bases in between. CDR3 coding DNA: TGCAGCGTTGGACAGGCGAACACTGAAGCTTTCTTT. As protein: CSVGQANTEAFF.

This clonotype turned up a few times. The V call is TRBV7-2, the J call TRBJ2-5; 9 nucleotides agree with TRBD1. Germline V lookup: CDR1 SGHTA, CDR2 FQGNSA. This CDR3 is 16 amino acids long. Losses at the gene ends were 5 bases for V and 5 bases for J; bases not matched to a gene: 12. CDR3 loop: CASSRGTGYQGETQYF. CDR3 coding DNA: TGTGCCAGCAGCAGAGGGACAGGGTATCAGGGTGAGACCCAGTACTTC.

This clonotype was seen a few times. DNA of the CDR3: TGCAGTGCCGGGACGGGGGCCATGAACACTGAAGCTTTCTTT. It translates to CSAGTGAMNTEAFF. The gene calls are TRBV20-1 and TRBJ1-1, with a weak D call TRBD1 (6 bases). Trimming left V 6 bases short and J 0 bases short, with 14 bases between. CDR1 is DFQATT and CDR2 is SNEGSKA in the germline V gene (reference sequence). CDR3 length equals 14 residues.

The chain carries TRBV9 and TRBJ2-1; no firm D call. V was clipped by 0 bases and J by 1 base, with 8 bases between them. CDR1 and CDR2 from the germline V gene are SGDLS and YYNGEE. There are 15 residues in the CDR3. The CDR3 spells CASSVASMSYNEQFF. The CDR3 DNA follows: TGTGCCAGCAGCGTAGCCAGCATGTCCTACAATGAGCAGTTCTTC.

V gene TRBV14 combines with J gene TRBJ2-1; no firm D call. The V end was cut by 0 bases, the J end by 11 bases, with 2 bases between. Germline CDR1 reads SGHDN; CDR2 reads FVKESK. The CDR3 runs to 10 residues. The CDR3, as DNA: TGTGCCAGCAGCCAAGAAAAGCAGTTCTTC. It is translated as CASSQEKQFF.

The chain employs TRBV9 and TRBJ2-5; D is uncertain. The V and J ends lost 2 bases and 0 bases respectively, with 14 bases between them. Per germline, CDR1 SGDLS and CDR2 YYNGEE. The CDR3 length is 16 residues. The CDR3 region is CASSVKGQPYQETQYF. In nucleotides, the CDR3 is TGTGCCAGCAGCGTTAAGGGTCAGCCGTACCAAGAGACCCAGTACTTC.

This rearrangement joins TRBV15 to TRBJ2-3, with a tentative D call TRBD2 (6 bases). CDR1 and CDR2 from the germline V gene are LNHNV and YYDKDF (reference sequence). The germline V and J ends were trimmed by 0 bases and 4 bases, with 17 bases remaining between them. The CDR3 length is 17 residues. The CDR3 loop reads CATSRDGARRGPDTQYF. CDR3 in DNA: TGTGCCACCAGCAGAGATGGGGCTAGGAGGGGCCCAGATACGCAGTATTTT.

This clonotype has just a few counts. The chain combines TRBV25-1 with TRBJ2-7; 7 bases fit TRBD1. The CDR3 loop spans 13 amino acids. With 5 bases clipped from V and 2 bases from J, the junction kept 3 bases outside the gene matches. Germline CDR1 is MGHDK and CDR2 is SYGVNS. CDR3 DNA sequence: TGTGCCAGCAGTCACAGGGGAACCTACGAGCAGTACTTC. It is translated as CASSHRGTYEQYF.

This clonotype occurred a few times. CDR3 amino acids: CSVGQGPSMNTEAFF. CDR3 nucleotide sequence: TGCAGCGTGGGACAGGGGCCTAGCATGAACACTGAAGCTTTCTTT. This chain connects TRBV29-1 to TRBJ1-1; 10 bases fit TRBD1. V gave up 6 bases and J gave up 0 bases; unmatched junction bases: 7. CDR3 size: 15 residues. Germline CDR1 is SQVTM and CDR2 is ANQGSEA.

This clonotype showed up just a few times. The chain uses TRBV4-1 and TRBJ1-5; D gene uncertain. The germline CDR1 and CDR2 sequences are MGHRA and YSYEKL. The CDR3 consists of 13 residues. V lost 0 bases to trimming and J lost 7 bases, with 7 bases between them. CDR3: CASSQDNVQPQHF. DNA of the CDR3: TGCGCCAGCAGCCAAGATAATGTACAGCCCCAGCATTTT.

The chain is built from TRBV15 and TRBJ2-7, with unresolved D. The CDR3 runs to 14 residues. The germline CDR1 and CDR2 sequences are LNHNV and YYDKDF (reference sequence). With 0 bases removed from V and 6 bases from J, the gap between germline ends came to 12 bases. The CDR3, as DNA: TGTGCCACCAGCAGAGATCTGGGTCCGCTCGAGCAGTACGTC. Its protein is CATSRDLGPLEQYV.

The chain uses TRBV20-1 and TRBJ1-1; TRBD1 might be the D (6 bases). Germline CDR1 and CDR2: DFQATT and SNEGSKA (reference sequence). With 6 bases removed from V and 1 base from J, the gap between germline ends came to 12 bases. This CDR3 is built from 13 residues. The CDR3 coding sequence is TGCAGTGCCTTGTGGACAGAGAACACTGAAGCTTTCTTT. Its translation is CSALWTENTEAFF.

The CDR3 nucleotides read TGTGCCAGCAGCTTAGCTAGCGGATTATCCTACGAGCAGTACTTC. It encodes CASSLASGLSYEQYF. The chain is built from TRBV7-6 and TRBJ2-7; TRBD2 might be the D (6 bases). V shed 0 bases and J shed 1 base, with 10 bases lying between them. This CDR3 is 15 amino acids long. From germline, CDR1 is SGHVS and CDR2 FNYEAQ.

This clonotype was found many times. The genes are TRBV7-2 and TRBJ2-5; 9 nucleotides agree with TRBD2. This CDR3 region has 16 residues. J lost 4 bases, V lost 2 bases, and 8 bases had no gene match. CDR1 SGHTA and CDR2 FQGNSA come from the germline V gene. The CDR3 reads CASSLLAGGAGETQYF. The DNA for the CDR3 is TGTGCCAGCAGCTTACTCGCGGGGGGGGCCGGAGAGACCCAGTACTTC.